The 9 T cell receptor beta chains below were found in one sample sequenced in a study of CD8+ T cells in alopecia areata. cDNA reverse transcribed from extracted RNA served as the sequencing template. Repertoires were generated with immunoSEQ multiplex PCR, while TCRdb's copy carries only in-frame clones and drops some. This repertoire shows 85,000 to 95,000 clones, about three quarters found once; its top ten account for around 15%. Treatment: oral pan-JAK inhibitor, 5-10 mg twice daily. Source: CD8+ T cells sorted from blood, taken around week 44, from a patient treated with tofacitinib. All receptors come from a human donor with alopecia areata.

The V gene is TRBV13, the J gene TRBJ2-4; the D gene is possibly TRBD2 (6 bases). The V end was cut by 5 bases, the J end by 0 bases, with 14 bases between. The CDR3 totals 16 residues. Germline V gives CDR1 PRHDT, CDR2 FYEKMQ (reference sequence). For the CDR3, the DNA is TGTGCCAGCAGCACATACCGGGAGCTAGCCAAAAACATTCAGTACTTC. It specifies CASSTYRELAKNIQYF.

This sequence joins TRBV5-6 and TRBJ2-1; TRBD2 matches 11 bases. Looked up from germline, CDR1 is SGHDT and CDR2 is YYEEEE. With 4 bases clipped from V and 15 bases from J, the junction kept 12 bases outside the gene matches. This CDR3 region has 14 residues. CDR3 amino acids: CASSLTSGDPGSFF. CDR3 DNA: TGTGCCAGCAGCCTGACTAGCGGGGACCCTGGGTCGTTCTTC.

The chain recombines TRBV5-6 with TRBJ2-2; D is uncertain. This CDR3 spans 13 amino acids. Between the trimmed V and J ends, which lost 4 bases and 3 bases, there was a span of 7 bases. Germline V gives CDR1 SGHDT, CDR2 YYEEEE. DNA of the CDR3: TGTGCCAGCAGCCAACAGTACACCGGGGAGCTGTTTTTT. Its protein product is CASSQQYTGELFF.

V and J are TRBV27 and TRBJ2-1, with D possibly TRBD2 on 6 matching bases. Trimming pared 6 bases from V and 0 bases from J, leaving 12 bases between. CDR3 size: 15 residues. Germline V gene sequence: CDR1 MNHEY, CDR2 SMNVEV (reference sequence). The CDR3 coding sequence is TGTGCCAGCAGCCCCACCGGGAGCTCCTACAATGAGCAGTTCTTC. Amino acid sequence: CASSPTGSSYNEQFF.

The rearrangement links TRBV7-2 to TRBJ1-1, with 7 nucleotides matching TRBD1. Germline lookup yields CDR1 SGHTA and CDR2 FQGNSA. The CDR3 runs 13 residues. Trimming cost V 6 bases and J 4 bases; bases outside gene matches: 5. CDR3 loop: CASRPGGGTEAFF. The CDR3 bases are TGTGCCAGCAGACCAGGGGGAGGCACTGAAGCTTTCTTT.

The genes are TRBV5-1 and TRBJ2-7, with 7 nucleotides matching TRBD2. Trimming cost V 3 bases and J 2 bases; bases outside gene matches: 8. The V gene's germline CDR1 is SGHRS and CDR2 YFSETQ. This CDR3 is 15 amino acids long. The CDR3 sequence: CASSSEPGLPYEQYF. The CDR3 DNA reads TGCGCCAGCAGCTCAGAACCGGGACTACCCTACGAGCAGTACTTC.

The gene calls are TRBV4-3 and TRBJ1-1, with unresolved D. This CDR3 has 15 amino acids. Germline V lookup: CDR1 LGHNA, CDR2 YSLEER. V lost 0 bases, J lost 2 bases, and 10 bases lay in between. CDR3 loop: CASSQDRKGNTEAFF. In DNA, the CDR3 is TGCGCCAGCAGCCAAGATCGGAAGGGTAACACTGAAGCTTTCTTT.

This clone is a singleton in its sample. The chain employs TRBV29-1 and TRBJ1-2, with 7 bases fitting TRBD1. The V and J ends lost 7 bases and 6 bases, in that order; junction bases with no gene match: 11. The CDR3 contains 13 residues. Looked up from germline, CDR1 is SQVTM and CDR2 is ANQGSEA. CDR3: CSGHTGDGDGYTF. CDR3 coding DNA: TGCAGCGGACATACAGGGGATGGGGATGGCTACACCTTC.

The chain couples TRBV4-3 to TRBJ1-2; D remains ambiguous. Per the germline V gene, CDR1 is LGHNA and CDR2 is YSLEER. The CDR3 length is 14 residues. Trimming stripped 2 bases from V and 3 bases from J, with 10 bases between. The CDR3 DNA is TGCGCCAGCAGCCAATGGACTGGTGACTATGGCTACACCTTC. Protein: CASSQWTGDYGYTF.